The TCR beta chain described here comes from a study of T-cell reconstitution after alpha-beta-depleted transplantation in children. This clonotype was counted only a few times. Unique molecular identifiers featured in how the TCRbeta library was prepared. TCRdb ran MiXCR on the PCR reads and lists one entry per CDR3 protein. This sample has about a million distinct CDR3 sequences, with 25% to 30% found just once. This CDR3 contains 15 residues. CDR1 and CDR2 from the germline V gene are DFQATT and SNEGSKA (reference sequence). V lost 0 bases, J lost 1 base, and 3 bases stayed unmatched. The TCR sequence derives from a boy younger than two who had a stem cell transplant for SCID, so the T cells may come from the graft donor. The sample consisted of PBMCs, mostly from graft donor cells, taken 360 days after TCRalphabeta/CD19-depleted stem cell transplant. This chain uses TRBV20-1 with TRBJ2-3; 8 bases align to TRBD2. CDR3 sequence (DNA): TGCAGTGCTAGAGATTGGCGGGGGGGCACAGATACGCAGTATTTT. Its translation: CSARDWRGGTDTQYF.